The entry below describes one T cell receptor beta chain. It lacks a known antigen. Nothing much larger sits one base from this clone, and base qualities are not available. The germline V gene gives CDR1 as SGHVS and CDR2 as FNYEAQ. From the cysteine through the phenylalanine, the CDR3 covers 15 amino acids. CDR3 DNA is the only sequence kept; it has 45 bases, read in frame from the first base. The V end loses 5 bases and the J end loses 7 bases, and a stretch of 18 bases separates them. TCRbeta CDR3 regions were amplified from genomic DNA by means of the immunoSEQ Assay, a bias-controlled multiplex PCR. As for the authors' bioinformatics: The number of nucleated cells in each sample was estimated by amplification of reference gene primers within the assay. Sequence reads were collapsed and filtered to measure the absolute abundance of every unique TCRbeta CDR3 rearrangement. For each sample, productive Simpson clonality was calculated as the square root of Simpson's diversity index over productive rearrangements. This is the immuneACCESS table as TCRdb keeps it, with only in-frame sequences that have V and J called. A part of the clones is gone; compared with another copy, unresolved V genes explain less than half, and the rest is unexplained. The V and J calls and the clone size are those of that table, but D and trimming were determined from the DNA. The sample table contains 150,000 to 200,000 clones; only one count was recorded for approximately 84% of them. In total, the top ten clones hold about an eighth of the sample.

This sample is drawn from a study of blood T cell repertoires in COVID-19 (dated by TCRdb to the early 2020s). For context, the study as a whole: Collaborator samples came from the United States, Italy and Spain and covered acute and convalescent phases of COVID-19. A de-identified subject ID, COVID-19 status, age in years and sex were almost always included in the sample metadata. The dataset comprised deeply sampled blood TCRbeta repertoires from subjects exposed to, actively infected with, or recovered from COVID-19. The material from the prospective study consisted of cDNA or gDNA derived from T cells, B-cell-depleted T cells, or PBMCs. Where available, HLA class I and class II types were obtained from metadata supplied by the sample provider rather than from assay-based typing. The repertoires were made available in a free public database intended to serve as a resource for research on the immune response to SARS-CoV-2. Samples were obtained from the ongoing ImmuneRACE study (first 160 participants) and from about 1,300 subjects provided by 6 global collaborators. What the authors observed across the whole study: The quantity of clinical and demographic metadata differed by source and by participant and was supplied without curation.

Participants in the prospective study were aged 18 to 89 years, lived in 24 United States geographic areas, and enrolled through a virtual design. Cohort assignment in the prospective study relied on participant-reported clinical history from a screening survey and a study questionnaire. For ImmuneRACE Cohort 3, a participant was defined as recovered based on two consecutive negative NP/OP PCR tests, clearance by a healthcare professional, or resolution of symptoms. In the prospective study, whole blood, serum and a nasopharyngeal or oropharyngeal swab were collected from each participant by mobile phlebotomists. Participants in the prospective study had the option to provide additional blood draws and questionnaires over an approximately two-month period. Before DNA extraction, blood samples from the prospective study were shipped at room temperature or frozen.

The clonotype was recovered from a man over 45 who had recovered from COVID-19. What was sequenced was PBMCs or T cells enriched from blood (not recorded which). The rearranged segments are TRBV7-6 and TRBJ1-5, with TRBD1 perhaps the D gene, on 5 matching bases. The DNA sequence reads TGTGCCAGCAGCCCGTTGGGGGGGATCGGGCAGCCCCAGCATTTT. Its protein is CASSPLGGIGQPQHF. Reference TRBV7-6 and TRBJ1-5 proteins supply the regions before and after the CDR3; the full variable domain is: GAGVSQSPRYKVTKRGQDVALRCDPISGHVSLYWYRQALGQGPEFLTYFNYEAQQDKSGLPNDRFSAERPEGSISTLTIQRTEQRDSAMYRCASSPLGGIGQPQHFGDGTRLSIL.